This TCR beta chain was observed in a study of T cells in Graves' hyperthyroidism and ophthalmopathy. Study at large: Peripheral blood collection took place at initial diagnosis, before any treatment.

Graves' hyperthyroidism qualified as stable when ophthalmopathy did not progress within 18 months. The diagnostic basis comprised clinical symptoms, serum thyroxine and TRAb, thyroid ultrasound and orbital computed tomography. Trimming shortened V by 3 bases and J by 4 bases, and 15 bases separated the two germline ends. Looked up from germline, CDR1 is SGHDN and CDR2 is FVKESK. This CDR3 has 15 amino acids. Whole-study findings and limits: Within blood appeared most thyroid clonotypes that had expanded above 0.001.

Note on this clonotype: What it binds is unknown. Possible read error: a much larger clone is one base away.

RNA transcripts provided the source from which TCR beta CDR3 regions were amplified. Using the HTBI primer set, a first-round RT-PCR was run on the TCR CDR3. TCRdb analysed the multiplex PCR reads with MiXCR anew, one entry per CDR3 protein. The top ten hold 17% of the sample, which has over 450,000 distinct CDR3 sequences, under 15% seen once. The TCR originated in a young woman with Graves' hyperthyroidism. Source material: blood. The rearrangement links TRBV14 to TRBJ2-5; D is perhaps TRBD1 (6 bases). CDR3 sequence reads: CASSHPQDSRETQYF. The CDR3, as DNA: TGTGCCAGCAGCCACCCCCAGGACAGCCGAGAGACCCAGTACTTC. The full variable domain, rest sourced from reference TRBV14 and TRBJ2-5, is EAGVTQFPSHSVIEKGQTVTLRCDPISGHDNLYWYRRVMGKEIKFLLHFVKESKQDESGMPNNRFLAERTGGTYSTLKVQPAELEDSGVYFCASSHPQDSRETQYFGPGTRLLVL.